The 25 T cell receptor beta chains presented below share a single source sample, sequenced in a study of blood T cell repertoires in COVID-19. The table came from immunoSEQ multiplex PCR; TCRdb's copy has only in-frame clones and leaves some out. Of approximately 180,000 clones in the sample, roughly 87% were seen once. Sequenced: PBMCs or T cells enriched from blood (not recorded which). The receptors originated from a human donor with acute COVID-19. The donor label of this sample is uncertain.

V is TRBV25-1 and J is TRBJ2-2, with D perhaps matching TRBD2 (6 bases). This CDR3 has 15 residues. V lost 2 bases and J lost 6, with 13 bases in between. Germline V gene sequence: CDR1 MGHDK, CDR2 SYGVNS. CDR3 DNA: TGTGCCAGCAGTGAACTAGCGATTCTGCCCGGGGAGCTGTTTTTT. Translating it yields CASSELAILPGELFF.

The chain carries TRBV5-1 and TRBJ2-5; maybe TRBD2 (6 bases). V shed 0 bases and J shed 3 bases, with 15 bases lying between them. The germline V gene encodes CDR1 SGHRS and CDR2 YFSETQ. The CDR3 spans 16 residues. This CDR3 is CASSLAIGTLKETQYF. The CDR3 DNA reads TGCGCCAGCAGCTTGGCAATTGGGACTCTCAAAGAGACCCAGTACTTC.

The rearrangement links TRBV6-5 to TRBJ1-2; D uncertain. Trimming shortened V by 4 bases and J by 3 bases, and 6 bases separated the two germline ends. Per the germline V gene, CDR1 is MNHEY and CDR2 is SVGAGI. This CDR3 is built from 12 residues. Here the CDR3 DNA reads TGTGCCAGCAGTTCCCGGGACTATGGCTACACCTTC. Amino acid sequence: CASSSRDYGYTF.

The chain is built from TRBV29-1 and TRBJ2-3; 7 bases line up with TRBD1. Trimming cost V 4 bases and J 5 bases; bases outside gene matches: 0. The germline V gene encodes CDR1 SQVTM and CDR2 ANQGSEA. This CDR3 contains 11 residues. CDR3 amino acids: CSVAGGDTQYF. The CDR3 DNA is TGCAGCGTTGCAGGGGGAGATACGCAGTATTTT.

This chain uses TRBV5-1 with TRBJ2-1, with a possible D match to TRBD1 (6 bases). CDR3 length: 15 amino acids. V lost 0 bases to trimming and J lost 3 bases, with 10 bases between them. Per the germline V gene, CDR1 is SGHRS and CDR2 is YFSETQ. Here the CDR3 reads CASSLDGGHYNEQFF. The DNA for the CDR3 is TGCGCCAGCAGCTTGGATGGGGGCCACTACAATGAGCAGTTCTTC.

This clone has just a few counts. This CDR3 reads CASSQRGELFF. The CDR3 DNA reads TGCGCCAGCAGCCAACGGGGGGAGCTGTTTTTT. The chain links TRBV4-1 to TRBJ2-2; no reliable D call. This CDR3 has 11 amino acids. Germline V gene sequence: CDR1 MGHRA, CDR2 YSYEKL. V was clipped by 2 bases and J by 8 bases, with 3 bases between them.

The rearrangement links TRBV19 to TRBJ2-4; the D gene is possibly TRBD2 (6 bases). CDR1 and CDR2 (germline): LNHDA, SQIVND (reference sequence). V shed 7 bases and J shed 8 bases, with 18 bases lying between them. This CDR3 is built from 14 residues. CDR3 in amino acids: CASKDGAREDIQYF. For the CDR3, the DNA is TGTGCCAGTAAGGACGGGGCCAGGGAGGACATTCAGTACTTC.

This chain joins TRBV30 and TRBJ2-7; a possible D gene is TRBD1 (5 bases). The CDR3 extends over 13 amino acids. V gave up 2 bases and J gave up 5 bases, with 13 bases separating them. Germline assignment: CDR1 GTSNPN and CDR2 SVGIG (reference sequence). This CDR3 reads CAWSIQASNEQYF. The CDR3 region has the DNA TGTGCCTGGAGTATACAGGCGAGCAACGAGCAGTACTTC.

The CDR3 loop reads CASSSGQGIDEQFF. The DNA for the CDR3 is TGCGCCAGCAGCTCGGGACAGGGGATCGATGAGCAGTTCTTC. The genes are TRBV5-1 and TRBJ2-1; 10 bases are a match to TRBD1. The CDR3 consists of 14 residues. V was clipped by 3 bases and J by 8 bases; unmatched bases: 5. CDR1 SGHRS and CDR2 YFSETQ come from the germline V gene.

The chain uses TRBV6-1 and TRBJ1-1; D might be TRBD1 (6 bases). This CDR3 has 13 residues. V lost 2 bases, J lost 5 bases, and 9 bases lay in between. Germline V gene sequence: CDR1 MNHNS, CDR2 SASEGT. Written as DNA, the CDR3 is TGTGCCAGCAGTGAAATGGGGGCGACTGAAGCTTTCTTT. This sequence encodes CASSEMGATEAFF.

The V call is TRBV7-8, the J call TRBJ2-5; D may be TRBD1 (6 bases). The V gene lost 5 bases and the J gene lost 3 bases, with 10 bases spanning the gap. Germline loops: CDR1 SGHVS, CDR2 FQNEAQ. CDR3 size: 13 residues. The CDR3 region is CASSQDSKETQYF. The CDR3 coding sequence is TGTGCCAGCAGCCAGGACAGTAAAGAGACCCAGTACTTC.

The chain combines TRBV7-9 with TRBJ2-4; a weak D match, TRBD2 (6 bases). Per germline, CDR1 SEHNR and CDR2 FQNEAQ (reference sequence). With 2 bases removed from V and 1 base from J, the gap between germline ends came to 21 bases. CDR3 length equals 19 residues. CDR3 amino acids: CASSLMDLRRGMAKNIQYF. For the CDR3, the DNA is TGTGCCAGCAGCTTAATGGACCTAAGACGGGGGATGGCCAAAAACATTCAGTACTTC.

The chain couples TRBV6-5 to TRBJ2-7, with D unclear. Trimming stripped 2 bases from V and 6 bases from J, with 11 bases between. Germline CDR1 MNHEY, CDR2 SVGAGI. This CDR3 has 13 residues. CDR3: CASSYVQWAEQYF. As DNA, the CDR3 is TGTGCCAGCAGTTACGTTCAGTGGGCCGAGCAGTACTTC.

This chain's CDR3 is CASSLAALTDTQYF. CDR3 coding DNA: TGTGCCAGCAGCTTAGCGGCCCTCACAGATACGCAGTATTTT. V is TRBV7-3 and J is TRBJ2-3, with no clear D. The CDR3 is 14 amino acids. CDR1 and CDR2 (germline): SGHTA, FQGTGA. With 2 bases removed from V and 2 bases from J, the gap between germline ends came to 8 bases.

This clone has more than one count but fewer than ten. This rearrangement joins TRBV27 to TRBJ1-5; no definite D call. The CDR3 length is 12 residues. Germline lookup yields CDR1 MNHEY and CDR2 SMNVEV (reference sequence). The V end was cut by 3 bases, the J end by 4 bases, with 4 bases between. Here the CDR3 reads CASSFRNQPQHF. For the CDR3, the DNA is TGTGCCAGCAGTTTCCGGAATCAGCCCCAGCATTTT.

This chain links TRBV25-1 with TRBJ1-1; D is ambiguous. CDR1 MGHDK and CDR2 SYGVNS come from the germline V gene. V lost 9 bases to trimming and J lost 1 base, with 9 bases between them. The CDR3 totals 12 residues. CDR3 coding DNA: TGTGCCAGTGGACTGGGGAACACTGAAGCTTTCTTT. Its translation: CASGLGNTEAFF.

The rearrangement uses TRBV9 and TRBJ1-3; the D is unclear. The CDR3 is made up of 15 amino acids. In germline, CDR1 is SGDLS, CDR2 YYNGEE. Trimming left V 4 bases short and J 4 bases short, with 15 bases between. The CDR3 sequence is CASSKEYREGNTIYF. In DNA form, the CDR3 reads TGTGCCAGCAGCAAAGAGTATAGGGAGGGAAACACCATATATTTT.

This chain joins TRBV18 and TRBJ2-3; maybe TRBD1 (5 bases). This CDR3 has 15 residues. With 2 bases removed from V and 2 bases from J, the gap between germline ends came to 11 bases. CDR1 is KGHSH and CDR2 is LQKENI in the germline V gene. CDR3 nucleotides: TGTGCCAGCTCACCAGGACATGGGATCACAGATACGCAGTATTTT. This gives the protein CASSPGHGITDTQYF.

The genes are TRBV19 and TRBJ2-1; no reliable D call. CDR1 and CDR2 (germline): LNHDA, SQIVND (reference sequence). Between the trimmed V and J ends, which lost 7 bases and 5 bases, there was a span of 15 bases. The CDR3 has 14 amino acids. In DNA form, the CDR3 reads TGTGCCAGTATGTCCACCCCAACGGACAATGAGCAGTTCTTC. Amino acid sequence: CASMSTPTDNEQFF.

This clone appeared once. The V gene is TRBV4-1, the J gene TRBJ1-3; TRBD1 agrees at 7 bases. The CDR3 extends over 18 amino acids. V lost 1 base and J lost 5; bases outside the gene matches: 14. The germline CDR1 and CDR2 sequences are MGHRA and YSYEKL. The CDR3 nucleotides read TGCGCCAGCAGCCAAGGGGTGCTCCGTGACAGGGACAGAAACACCATATATTTT. This sequence encodes CASSQGVLRDRDRNTIYF.

The chain joins TRBV19 to TRBJ1-4; D is unresolved. The CDR3 has 14 amino acids. Germline-derived CDR1 and CDR2 are LNHDA and SQIVND (reference sequence). Trimming removed 4 bases at V and 0 bases at J, with 6 bases between. The CDR3: CASSTVATNEKLFF. Here the CDR3 DNA reads TGTGCCAGTAGTACCGTAGCAACTAATGAAAAACTGTTTTTT.

The V gene is TRBV5-6, the J gene TRBJ1-2; D unclear. The CDR3 has 13 residues. Between the trimmed V and J ends, which lost 0 bases and 6 bases, there was a span of 9 bases. Germline V gene sequence: CDR1 SGHDT, CDR2 YYEEEE. The DNA of the CDR3 is TGTGCCAGCAGCTTGGACATCACCGATGGCTACACCTTC. Translated: CASSLDITDGYTF.

The chain uses TRBV9 and TRBJ2-6; D ambiguous. Trimming took off 4 bases at V and 4 bases at J, with 9 bases between the two ends. The CDR3 extends over 14 amino acids. Germline CDR1 reads SGDLS; CDR2 reads YYNGEE. The CDR3 here is CASSQLSGANVLTF. Here the CDR3 DNA reads TGTGCCAGCAGCCAGTTGTCGGGGGCCAACGTCCTGACTTTC.

This chain links TRBV10-3 with TRBJ1-2; D perhaps matches TRBD1 (6 bases). Deletions cut 8 bases from V and 3 bases from J, with 13 bases between. CDR1 and CDR2 (germline): ENHRY, SYGVKD. The CDR3 is made up of 13 amino acids. The DNA for the CDR3 is TGTGCCATCTACAGGGAGAGGGACTATGGCTACACCTTC. Its protein is CAIYRERDYGYTF.

The chain uses TRBV18 and TRBJ1-5; the D is unclear. V was clipped by 2 bases and J by 5 bases, with 13 bases between them. Looked up from germline, CDR1 is KGHSH and CDR2 is LQKENI. The CDR3 contains 15 residues. CDR3 sequence (DNA): TGTGCCAGCTCACCAAGTCGGGAGGAGTATCAGCCCCAGCATTTT. Protein sequence: CASSPSREEYQPQHF.